Each of the 7 T cell receptor beta chains below was sequenced from the same sample in a study of cytomegalovirus exposure and HLA in healthy donors. Vbeta (60) and Jbeta (13) primers were used in the PCR. The table came from immunoSEQ multiplex PCR; TCRdb's copy has only in-frame clones and leaves some out. The table shows around 65,000 clones, with around three quarters occurring only once. The sequenced sample consisted of PBMCs. The receptors come from a young woman in good health and CMV-seronegative.

This CDR3 reads CASNSRQKTEAFF. The CDR3 region has the DNA TGTGCCAGCAATTCCCGACAGAAGACTGAAGCTTTCTTT. The rearrangement uses TRBV6-1 and TRBJ1-1; tentative D call: TRBD1 (5 bases). The CDR3 has 13 residues. Germline V gives CDR1 MNHNS, CDR2 SASEGT. Trimming shortened V by 7 bases and J by 5 bases, and 14 bases separated the two germline ends.

The chain links TRBV30 to TRBJ2-4; tentatively, D is TRBD1 (5 bases). The CDR3 extends over 16 amino acids. Germline lookup yields CDR1 GTSNPN and CDR2 SVGIG (reference sequence). Deletions cut 5 bases from V and 4 bases from J, with 21 bases between. The chain's CDR3 is CAWAPPGREGKNIQYF. The CDR3 DNA follows: TGTGCCTGGGCGCCCCCTGGCAGGGAAGGGAAAAACATTCAGTACTTC.

In its sample, this clone was seen a few times. The chain links TRBV6-5 to TRBJ2-7, with a tentative D call TRBD1 (6 bases). V lost 6 bases and J lost 3, with 12 bases in between. The CDR3 sequence is 13 residues long. CDR1 and CDR2 from the germline V gene are MNHEY and SVGAGI. CDR3 in DNA: TGTGCCAGCAGACGGACAGTCGTCTACGAGCAGTACTTC. Protein sequence: CASRRTVVYEQYF.

This clone appeared once. This chain connects TRBV5-6 to TRBJ2-1; TRBD2 aligns across 11 bases. The CDR3 contains 16 residues. Germline V gene lookup returns CDR1 SGHDT and CDR2 YYEEEE. V shed 0 bases, J shed 7 bases, and the junction held 6 bases outside the gene matches. The CDR3 DNA reads as TGTGCCAGCAGCTTGGTTAGCGGGGGGGCGAGGAATGAGCAGTTCTTC. Translating gives CASSLVSGGARNEQFF.

V is TRBV19 and J is TRBJ2-1; 11 bases align to TRBD2. The germline gives CDR1 LNHDA, CDR2 SQIVND (reference sequence). There are 15 residues in the CDR3. The trim removed 10 bases at V and 4 bases at J, leaving 9 bases unmatched. CDR3 DNA sequence: TGTGCCACCACCAAACTAGCGGGAGCTTACAATGAGCAGTTCTTC. It codes for CATTKLAGAYNEQFF.

The rearrangement uses TRBV5-1 and TRBJ1-6; 7 bases line up with TRBD1. In germline, CDR1 is SGHRS, CDR2 YFSETQ. The CDR3 runs to 16 residues. Losses at the gene ends were 0 bases for V and 12 bases for J; bases not matched to a gene: 12. The CDR3 sequence: CASSLVGSRDSGPLHF. The CDR3 DNA reads TGCGCCAGCAGCTTGGTGGGGTCCCGGGACAGCGGACCCCTCCACTTT.

This sequence joins TRBV6-4 and TRBJ2-2; a possible D gene is TRBD1 (5 bases). V lost 5 bases and J lost 3, with 10 bases in between. This CDR3 spans 14 amino acids. The germline V gene encodes CDR1 MRHNA and CDR2 SNTAGT. The CDR3 DNA reads as TGTGCCAGCAGTCTTCAGACAGACACCGGGGAGCTGTTTTTT. Translated, it gives CASSLQTDTGELFF.